The clone carrying this TCR beta chain was counted a few times. Using a J-beta primer mix together with a sample-barcoded 5' primer, a second PCR was run for roughly 7 to 12 cycles. TCRdb re-analysed the 5' RACE reads in MiXCR, keeping a single row per CDR3 protein. The table includes about 730,000 distinct CDR3 sequences, roughly 47% detected once. These data originate in a study of blood T cells in healthy people across ages. The source material was blood. This clonotype was sampled from a woman aged 55 to 70 in good health.

The CDR3 DNA reads TGCGCCAGCAGCTTACCGACGATGAAGGATGGCTACACCTTC. Translating it yields CASSLPTMKDGYTF. The genes are TRBV5-1 and TRBJ1-2; D not resolved. The V gene lost 2 bases and the J gene lost 6 bases, with 14 bases spanning the gap. CDR1 SGHRS and CDR2 YFSETQ come from the germline V gene. The CDR3 is 14 amino acids.